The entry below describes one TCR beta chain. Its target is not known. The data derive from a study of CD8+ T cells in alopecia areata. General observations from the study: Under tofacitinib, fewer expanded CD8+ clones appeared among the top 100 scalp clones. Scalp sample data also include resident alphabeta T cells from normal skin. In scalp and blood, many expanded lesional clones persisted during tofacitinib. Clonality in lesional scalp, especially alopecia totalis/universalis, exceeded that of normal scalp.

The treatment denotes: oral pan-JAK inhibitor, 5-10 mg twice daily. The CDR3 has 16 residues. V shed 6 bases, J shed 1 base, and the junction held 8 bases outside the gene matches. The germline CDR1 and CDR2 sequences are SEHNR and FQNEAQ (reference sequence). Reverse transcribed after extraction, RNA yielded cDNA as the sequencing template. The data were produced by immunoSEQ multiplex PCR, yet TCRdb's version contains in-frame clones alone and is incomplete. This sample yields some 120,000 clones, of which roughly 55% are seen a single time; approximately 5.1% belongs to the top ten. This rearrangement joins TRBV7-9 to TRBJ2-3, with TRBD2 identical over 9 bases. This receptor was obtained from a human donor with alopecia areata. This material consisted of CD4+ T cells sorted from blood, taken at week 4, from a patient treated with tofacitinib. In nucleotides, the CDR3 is TGTGCCAGCAGGGTTTCTAGCGGGGACCGCACAGATACGCAGTATTTT. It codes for CASRVSSGDRTDTQYF. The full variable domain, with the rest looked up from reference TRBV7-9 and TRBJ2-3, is DTGVSQNPRHKITKRGQNVTFRCDPISEHNRLYWYRQTLGQGPEFLTYFQNEAQLEKSRLLSDRFSAERPKGSFSTLEIQRTEQGDSAMYLCASRVSSGDRTDTQYFGPGTRLTVL.